What follows describes a single T cell receptor (beta chain). What it binds is not known. 5'-RACE, quantitative and with molecular barcodes, yielded the TCR beta libraries. TCRdb re-derived calls from the 5' RACE reads in MiXCR, one entry per CDR3 protein. Of more than 600,000 distinct CDR3 sequences in the sample, 15% to 20% were seen once. This sample was included in a study of CD8 T cells in ankylosing spondylitis. Points from the study as a whole: For ankylosing spondylitis blood, a TCR beta motif of fewer than 10 highly homologous variants appeared characteristic.

The length of the CDR3 is 16 residues. Per germline, CDR1 LNHNV and CDR2 YYDKDF (reference sequence). V trimming: 0 bases; J trimming: 9 bases; junction bases outside the gene matches: 9. This TCR derives from a male donor with ankylosing spondylitis. This chain links TRBV15 with TRBJ2-1; 9 bases line up with TRBD1. The specimen sequenced was blood, either unsorted or a sorted T cell fraction (not recorded which). The CDR3 bases are TGTGCCACCAGCAGAGATCTGACAGGGGGTGACAGTGAGCAGTTCTTC. Its translation: CATSRDLTGGDSEQFF.